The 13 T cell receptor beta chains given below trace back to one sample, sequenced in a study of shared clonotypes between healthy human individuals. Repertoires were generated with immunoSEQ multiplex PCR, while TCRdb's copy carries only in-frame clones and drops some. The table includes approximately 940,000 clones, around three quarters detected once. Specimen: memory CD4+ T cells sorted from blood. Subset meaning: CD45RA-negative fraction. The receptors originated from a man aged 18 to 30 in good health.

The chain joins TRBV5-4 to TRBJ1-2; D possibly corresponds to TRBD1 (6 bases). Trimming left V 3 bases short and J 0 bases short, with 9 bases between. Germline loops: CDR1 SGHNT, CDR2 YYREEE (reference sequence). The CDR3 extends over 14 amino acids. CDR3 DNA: TGTGCCAGCAGCTCTAACAGGGCTAACTATGGCTACACCTTC. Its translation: CASSSNRANYGYTF.

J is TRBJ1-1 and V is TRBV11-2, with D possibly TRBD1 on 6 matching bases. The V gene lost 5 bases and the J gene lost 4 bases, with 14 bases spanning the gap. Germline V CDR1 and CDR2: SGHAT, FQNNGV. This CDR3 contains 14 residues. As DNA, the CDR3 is TGTGCCAGCAGCGCAAACCAGGGGTCCACTGAAGCTTTCTTT. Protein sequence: CASSANQGSTEAFF.

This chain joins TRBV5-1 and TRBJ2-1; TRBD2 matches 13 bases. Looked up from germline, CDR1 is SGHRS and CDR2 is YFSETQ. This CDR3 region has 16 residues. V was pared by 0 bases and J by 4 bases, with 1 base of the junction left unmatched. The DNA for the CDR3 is TGCGCCAGCAGCTTGGAGACTAGCGGGGGGTACAATGAGCAGTTCTTC. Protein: CASSLETSGGYNEQFF. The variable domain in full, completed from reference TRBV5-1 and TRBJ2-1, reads KAGVTQTPRYLIKTRGQQVTLSCSPISGHRSVSWYQQTPGQGLQFLFEYFSETQRNKGNFPGRFSGRQFSNSRSEMNVSTLELGDSALYLCASSLETSGGYNEQFFGPGTRLTVL.

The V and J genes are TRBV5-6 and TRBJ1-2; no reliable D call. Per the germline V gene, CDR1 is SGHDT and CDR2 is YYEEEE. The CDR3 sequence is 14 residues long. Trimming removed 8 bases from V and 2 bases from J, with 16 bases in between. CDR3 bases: TGTGCCAGTCGGGGTCTAAACGCCAACTATGGCTACACCTTC. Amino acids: CASRGLNANYGYTF. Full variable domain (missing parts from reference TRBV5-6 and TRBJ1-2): DAGVTQSPTHLIKTRGQQVTLRCSPKSGHDTVSWYQQALGQGPQFIFQYYEEEERQRGNFPDRFSGHQFPNYSSELNVNALLLGDSALYLCASRGLNANYGYTFGSGTRLTVV.

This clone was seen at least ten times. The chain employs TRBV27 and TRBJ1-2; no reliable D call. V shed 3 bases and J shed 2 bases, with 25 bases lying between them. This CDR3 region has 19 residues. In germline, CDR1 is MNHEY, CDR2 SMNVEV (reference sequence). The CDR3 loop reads CASSFNALGSLIINYGYTF. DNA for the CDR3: TGTGCCAGCAGTTTTAACGCCCTCGGGAGTTTGATTATAAACTATGGCTACACCTTC.

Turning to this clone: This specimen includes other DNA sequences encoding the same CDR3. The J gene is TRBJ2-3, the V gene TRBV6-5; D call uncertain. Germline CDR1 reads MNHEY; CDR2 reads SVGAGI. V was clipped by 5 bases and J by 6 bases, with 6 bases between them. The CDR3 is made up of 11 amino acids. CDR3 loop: CASSQGDTQYF. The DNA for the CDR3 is TGTGCCAGCAGTCAAGGGGATACGCAGTATTTT.

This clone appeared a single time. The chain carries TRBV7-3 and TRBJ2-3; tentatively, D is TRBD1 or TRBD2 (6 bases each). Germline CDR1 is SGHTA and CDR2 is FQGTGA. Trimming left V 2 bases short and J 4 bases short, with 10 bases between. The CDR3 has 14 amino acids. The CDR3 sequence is CASSLGGGADTQYF. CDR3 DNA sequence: TGTGCCAGCAGCTTAGGGGGCGGGGCAGATACGCAGTATTTT.

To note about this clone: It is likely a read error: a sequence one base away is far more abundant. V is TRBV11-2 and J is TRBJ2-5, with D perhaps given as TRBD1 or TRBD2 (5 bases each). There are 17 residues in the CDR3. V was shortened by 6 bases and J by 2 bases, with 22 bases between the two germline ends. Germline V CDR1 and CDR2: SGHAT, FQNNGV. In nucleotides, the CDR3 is TGTGCCAGCAGTCTTGGACGGGACGTAAGATCTCAAGAGACCCAGTACTTC. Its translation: CASSLGRDVRSQETQYF.

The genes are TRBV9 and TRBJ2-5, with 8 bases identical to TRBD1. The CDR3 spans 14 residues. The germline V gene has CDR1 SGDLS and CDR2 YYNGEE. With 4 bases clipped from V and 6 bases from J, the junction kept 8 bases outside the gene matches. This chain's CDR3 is CASSTGTGTQTQYF. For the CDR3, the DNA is TGTGCCAGCAGCACCGGGACAGGTACCCAGACCCAGTACTTC.

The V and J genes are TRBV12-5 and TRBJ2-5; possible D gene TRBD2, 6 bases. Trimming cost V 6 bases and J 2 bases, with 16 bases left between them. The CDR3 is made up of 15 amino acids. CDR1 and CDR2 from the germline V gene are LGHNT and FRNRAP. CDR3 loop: CASGPGTYEQETQYF. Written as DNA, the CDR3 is TGTGCTAGTGGCCCCGGGACTTACGAACAAGAGACCCAGTACTTC.

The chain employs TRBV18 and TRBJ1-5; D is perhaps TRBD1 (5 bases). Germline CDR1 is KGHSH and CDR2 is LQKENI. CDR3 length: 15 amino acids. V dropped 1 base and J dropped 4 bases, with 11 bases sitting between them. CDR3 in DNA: TGTGCCAGCTCACCACAGGGGATGGGTAATCAGCCCCAGCATTTT. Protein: CASSPQGMGNQPQHF.

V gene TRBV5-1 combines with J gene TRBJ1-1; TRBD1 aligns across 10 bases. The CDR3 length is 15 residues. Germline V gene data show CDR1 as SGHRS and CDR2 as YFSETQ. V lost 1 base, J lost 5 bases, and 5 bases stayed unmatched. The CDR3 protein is CASSLPGQGITEAFF. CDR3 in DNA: TGCGCCAGCAGCTTGCCGGGACAGGGGATTACTGAAGCTTTCTTT.

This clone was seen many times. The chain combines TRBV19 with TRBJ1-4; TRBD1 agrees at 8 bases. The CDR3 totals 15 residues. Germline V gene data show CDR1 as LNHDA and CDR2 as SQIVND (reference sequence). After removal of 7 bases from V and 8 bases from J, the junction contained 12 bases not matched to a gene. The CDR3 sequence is CASIGQGARGEKLFF. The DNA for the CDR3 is TGTGCCAGTATTGGCCAGGGGGCAAGGGGCGAAAAACTGTTTTTT.